This TCR beta chain originates from a study of blood T cell repertoires in COVID-19. About the study: From the United States, Italy and Spain came samples of acute and convalescent COVID-19.

The CDR3 covers 16 residues. In the original workflow: The authors estimated nucleated cell counts from reference gene primer amplification. The table came from immunoSEQ multiplex PCR; TCRdb's copy has only in-frame clones and leaves some out. That table is the source of V, J and clone size, and D and trimming were worked out from the DNA. The sample comprises 200,000 to 250,000 clones, 84% of which are singletons, and approximately 6.6% rests with the top ten. The V and J genes are TRBV21-1 and TRBJ2-7; the table calls TRBD1, which could not be checked here. TRBV21-1 is a documented pseudogene. Material for sequencing was PBMCs or T cells enriched from blood (not recorded which). This TCR derives from a woman aged 40 to 50 who had recovered from COVID-19. The CDR3 protein is CASSYPPGTDTYEQYV. In nucleotides, the CDR3 is TGTGCCAGCAGCTACCCCCCCGGGACAGACACCTACGAGCAGTACGTC.